These 17 T cell receptor beta chains share one sample of origin, sequenced in a study of blood T cell repertoires in COVID-19. Repertoires were generated with immunoSEQ multiplex PCR, while TCRdb's copy carries only in-frame clones and drops some. The table lists about 500,000 clones, roughly nine tenths of them singletons. The sample consisted of peripheral blood. These receptor sequences come from a woman in her fifties or sixties with COVID-19, enrolled during active disease.

The CDR3, as DNA: TGTGCCATCAGTGAGGGCAGGCCCCACGAGCAGTACTTC. It specifies CAISEGRPHEQYF. The chain recombines TRBV10-3 with TRBJ2-7; D gene ambiguous. Trimming removed 2 bases at V and 5 bases at J, with 10 bases between. This CDR3 is 13 amino acids long. Per the germline V gene, CDR1 is ENHRY and CDR2 is SYGVKD.

The DNA of the CDR3 is TGTGCCAGCTCCCTGGAGGGGCCCACTGAAGCTTTCTTT. It is translated as CASSLEGPTEAFF. The rearrangement joins TRBV18 to TRBJ1-1; TRBD1 might be the D (5 bases). V lost 6 bases and J 4 bases, leaving 12 bases between the germline ends. CDR3 length equals 13 residues. Per germline, CDR1 KGHSH and CDR2 LQKENI.

V gene TRBV4-1 combines with J gene TRBJ1-2, with TRBD1 as a possible D gene (5 bases). This CDR3 is built from 15 residues. Per germline, CDR1 MGHRA and CDR2 YSYEKL. Deletions cut 1 base from V and 5 bases from J, with 14 bases between. The CDR3 region is CASSQGEEGKYGYTF. Written as DNA, the CDR3 is TGCGCCAGCAGCCAAGGAGAGGAGGGGAAGTATGGCTACACCTTC.

Details on this clone: Other DNA variants within this sample encode the same CDR3. The chain recombines TRBV29-1 with TRBJ1-1, with 8 bases identical to TRBD1. The CDR3 length is 12 residues. The junction had 2 bases not matched to a gene; V was cut back by 7 bases and J by 1 base. The germline gives CDR1 SQVTM, CDR2 ANQGSEA. The CDR3 loop reads CSARGPNTEAFF. Written as DNA, the CDR3 is TGCAGCGCCAGGGGGCCGAACACTGAAGCTTTCTTT.

This chain joins TRBV5-6 and TRBJ2-7, with TRBD1 identical over 7 bases. Germline trimming cut 0 bases from V and 0 bases from J; bases unmatched to any gene: 3. Germline loops: CDR1 SGHDT, CDR2 YYEEEE. There are 15 residues in the CDR3. The CDR3 region is CASSLAGDSSYEQYF. CDR3 coding DNA: TGTGCCAGCAGCTTGGCCGGGGACAGCTCCTACGAGCAGTACTTC.

J is TRBJ1-2 and V is TRBV28, with TRBD1 matching 9 bases. Trimming cost V 5 bases and J 6 bases; bases outside gene matches: 4. Germline V lookup: CDR1 MDHEN, CDR2 SYDVKM. The CDR3 runs to 13 residues. The DNA for the CDR3 is TGTGCCAGCAGTCCCGGGACAGGGAATGGCTACACCTTC. This translates into CASSPGTGNGYTF.

The chain uses TRBV30 and TRBJ2-1, with 8 nucleotides matching TRBD2. The CDR3 is 15 amino acids. CDR1 and CDR2 from the germline V gene are GTSNPN and SVGIG (reference sequence). With V trimmed by 3 bases and J by 2 bases, 6 bases remained unmatched. CDR3 region: CAWSGKRGTYNEQFF. CDR3 in DNA: TGTGCCTGGAGCGGTAAGCGGGGGACCTACAATGAGCAGTTCTTC.

In regard to this clone: The same CDR3 is also encoded by other DNA sequences in this sample. V usage is TRBV5-5 and J usage is TRBJ1-5, with D possibly being TRBD1 (5 bases). V shed 2 bases and J shed 2 bases, with 5 bases lying between them. This CDR3 is built from 13 residues. Germline V gives CDR1 SGHKS, CDR2 YYEKEE (reference sequence). The CDR3 nucleotides read TGTGCCAGCAGCTTACAGGGCAATCAGCCCCAGCATTTT. Residues: CASSLQGNQPQHF.

This rearrangement joins TRBV3-1 (or the pseudogene TRBV3-2) to TRBJ1-1; possible D gene TRBD1, 6 bases. V shed 6 bases and J shed 0 bases, with 23 bases lying between them. Germline values: CDR1 LGHDT, CDR2 YNNKEL (reference sequence). The CDR3 extends over 18 amino acids. CDR3 protein: CASRPTSTGPAMNTEAFF. The DNA for the CDR3 is TGTGCCAGCAGGCCCACTTCGACAGGCCCCGCTATGAACACTGAAGCTTTCTTT.

The chain carries TRBV6-5 and TRBJ2-1; TRBD1 is a possible D gene (5 bases). CDR1 and CDR2 from the germline V gene are MNHEY and SVGAGI. This CDR3 is built from 16 residues. Trimming removed 0 bases at V and 4 bases at J, with 13 bases between. The DNA for the CDR3 is TGTGCCAGCAGTTACTCAGGGGCTGATGATTACAATGAGCAGTTCTTC. The encoded protein is CASSYSGADDYNEQFF.

The chain joins TRBV2 to TRBJ2-1; D remains unclear. CDR1 is SNHLY, CDR2 FYNNEI, per germline. V shed 8 bases and J shed 8 bases, with 7 bases lying between them. This CDR3 spans 10 amino acids. CDR3 amino acids: CASSGHEQFF. In DNA form, the CDR3 reads TGTGCCAGCTCAGGCCATGAGCAGTTCTTC.

The chain employs TRBV28 and TRBJ1-5; 9 nucleotides align to TRBD1. J gave up 9 bases and V 6 bases, and 9 bases lay outside the gene matches. CDR3 length: 14 amino acids. Germline-derived CDR1 and CDR2 are MDHEN and SYDVKM. The CDR3 nucleotides are TGTGCCAGCAGACGACAGGGGGTGTTTAGGCCCCAGCATTTT. Encoded protein: CASRRQGVFRPQHF.

This clone was detected once. The V call is TRBV7-3, the J call TRBJ2-1; D gene unclear. CDR3 size: 13 residues. From germline, CDR1 is SGHTA and CDR2 FQGTGA. Trimming removed 5 bases from V and 10 bases from J, with 15 bases in between. CDR3 coding DNA: TGTGCCAGCAGCACCCACGACAAGGCCGAGCAGTTCTTC. It specifies CASSTHDKAEQFF.

V gene TRBV30 combines with J gene TRBJ1-2; 8 nucleotides line up with TRBD1. Germline V CDR1 and CDR2: GTSNPN, SVGIG (reference sequence). V gave up 2 bases and J gave up 6 bases; unmatched junction bases: 5. There are 13 residues in the CDR3. The CDR3 here is CAWSHDRGNGYTF. CDR3 nucleotide sequence: TGTGCCTGGAGTCACGACAGGGGTAATGGCTACACCTTC.

This chain uses TRBV6-1 with TRBJ1-2; 7 nucleotides line up with TRBD1. The CDR3 is 14 amino acids. With 2 bases clipped from V and 6 bases from J, the junction kept 6 bases outside the gene matches. Per germline, CDR1 MNHNS and CDR2 SASEGT. The CDR3 sequence is CASSEQGDNNGYTF. For the CDR3, the DNA is TGTGCCAGCAGTGAACAGGGGGACAACAATGGCTACACCTTC.

The J gene is TRBJ1-5, the V gene TRBV18; no clear D gene. This CDR3 comprises 15 residues. V lost 2 bases and J 2 bases, leaving 10 bases between the germline ends. Germline-derived CDR1 and CDR2 are KGHSH and LQKENI. CDR3 sequence: CASSPLGVGNQPQHF. The CDR3 DNA sequence: TGTGCCAGCTCACCATTAGGAGTAGGCAATCAGCCCCAGCATTTT.

This chain joins TRBV5-6 and TRBJ1-5; D is uncertain. Trimming removed 4 bases from V and 7 bases from J, with 18 bases in between. This CDR3 spans 15 amino acids. CDR1 SGHDT and CDR2 YYEEEE come from the germline V gene. CDR3 amino acids: CASSRFIQAGQPQHF. The CDR3 DNA sequence: TGTGCCAGCAGCAGGTTTATTCAGGCGGGACAGCCCCAGCATTTT.